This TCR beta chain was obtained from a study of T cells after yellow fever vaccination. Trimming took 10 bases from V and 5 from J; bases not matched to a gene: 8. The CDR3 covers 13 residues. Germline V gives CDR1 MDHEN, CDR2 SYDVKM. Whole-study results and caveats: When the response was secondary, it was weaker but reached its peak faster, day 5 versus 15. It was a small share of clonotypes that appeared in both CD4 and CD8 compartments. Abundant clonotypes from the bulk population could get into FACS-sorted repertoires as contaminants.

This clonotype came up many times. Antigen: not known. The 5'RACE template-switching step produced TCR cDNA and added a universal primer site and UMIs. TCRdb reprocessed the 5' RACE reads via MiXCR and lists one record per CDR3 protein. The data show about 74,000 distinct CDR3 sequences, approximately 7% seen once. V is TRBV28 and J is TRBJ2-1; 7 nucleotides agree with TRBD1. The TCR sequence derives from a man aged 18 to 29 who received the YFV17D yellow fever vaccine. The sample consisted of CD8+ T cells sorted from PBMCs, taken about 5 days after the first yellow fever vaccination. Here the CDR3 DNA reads TGTGCCAACCAGGACAGGAGAAACAATGAGCAGTTCTTC. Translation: CANQDRRNNEQFF.